This T cell receptor beta chain was sequenced in a study of blood T cells in healthy people across ages. The wider study: Roughly one uniquely barcoded beta molecule per two T cells was captured.

This CDR3 region has 15 residues. V was pared by 1 base and J by 6 bases, with 6 bases of the junction left unmatched. The germline gives CDR1 SGHAT, CDR2 FQNNGV. A J-beta primer mix and a sample-barcoded 5' primer were used in a second PCR of roughly 6 to 11 cycles. Researchers report that a template-switch adaptor with 12 random nucleotides tagged each cDNA molecule. Using its own MiXCR run on the 5' RACE reads, TCRdb lists one record per CDR3 protein. The sample carries around 710,000 distinct CDR3 sequences, more than 40% recorded once. Isolated PBMCs totaled at least 7 million in each sample. This sequence originates from a woman in her fifties or sixties in good health. This rearrangement joins TRBV11-2 to TRBJ2-1; TRBD2 aligns across 7 bases. Source material: blood. Written as DNA, the CDR3 is TGTGCCAGCAGCTTAGGGAGCGGGGTTATCAATGAGCAGTTCTTC. This sequence encodes CASSLGSGVINEQFF.